Below, 30 T cell receptor beta chains from the same sample are listed, as sequenced in a study of T cell responses to AZD1222 COVID-19 vaccine. Measured with immunoSEQ multiplex PCR; TCRdb has only the in-frame clones, and not every one. This table has approximately 200,000 clones, around 92% appearing once. Specimen: peripheral blood, collected on day 0 of AZD1222 vaccination. These receptor sequences come from an adult in good health.

V is TRBV5-4 and J is TRBJ1-2; D remains ambiguous. V gave up 0 bases and J gave up 0 bases, with 9 bases separating them. This CDR3 is 15 amino acids long. Per germline, CDR1 SGHNT and CDR2 YYREEE (reference sequence). In DNA form, the CDR3 reads TGTGCCAGCAGCTTGGTGTCCGGGGCTAACTATGGCTACACCTTC. Translated, it gives CASSLVSGANYGYTF.

The chain uses TRBV30 and TRBJ2-2; 11 bases line up with TRBD1. The CDR3 covers 15 residues. Germline V CDR1 and CDR2: GTSNPN, SVGIG (reference sequence). V was clipped by 4 bases and J by 7 bases; unmatched bases: 8. CDR3 DNA: TGTGCCTGGATTACCGGACAGGGGGCTGGCGGGGAGCTGTTTTTT. Its protein product is CAWITGQGAGGELFF.

V usage is TRBV14 and J usage is TRBJ2-4; D may be TRBD2 (6 bases). The germline CDR1 and CDR2 sequences are SGHDN and FVKESK. The CDR3 is made up of 16 amino acids. The V and J ends lost 1 base and 2 bases respectively, with 12 bases between them. The CDR3 coding sequence is TGTGCCAGCAGCCAAGGATGGGCGGGGTCCAAAAACATTCAGTACTTC. Translation: CASSQGWAGSKNIQYF. The full variable domain, completed using reference TRBV14 and TRBJ2-4, is EAGVTQFPSHSVIEKGQTVTLRCDPISGHDNLYWYRRVMGKEIKFLLHFVKESKQDESGMPNNRFLAERTGGTYSTLKVQPAELEDSGVYFCASSQGWAGSKNIQYFGAGTRLSVL.

Written as DNA, the CDR3 is TGTGCCATCAGTGAGTTGACCGGGACTAGCGGCATAGATACGCAGTATTTT. Protein product: CAISELTGTSGIDTQYF. V usage is TRBV10-3 and J usage is TRBJ2-3, with 11 bases lining up with TRBD2. Germline values: CDR1 ENHRY, CDR2 SYGVKD. V gave up 1 base and J gave up 5 bases; unmatched junction bases: 8. This CDR3 is built from 17 residues.

The chain uses TRBV27 and TRBJ1-2; 7 nucleotides agree with TRBD1. The CDR3 covers 14 residues. CDR1 and CDR2 (germline): MNHEY, SMNVEV (reference sequence). Trimming removed 5 bases from V and 2 bases from J; junction bases left unmatched: 5. The CDR3 sequence: CASSPGGGNYGYTF. The CDR3 DNA is TGTGCCAGCAGTCCCGGAGGGGGCAACTATGGCTACACCTTC.

The chain links TRBV7-5 to TRBJ1-2; the table gives TRBD1 as D, unverified against the DNA. TRBV7-5 is termed a pseudogene. There are 19 residues in the CDR3. This CDR3 is CARSLGLRGRGPTNYGYTF. The CDR3 DNA sequence: TGTGCCAGAAGCTTAGGTTTGAGGGGCAGGGGGCCGACTAACTATGGCTACACCTTC.

This chain joins TRBV6-5 and TRBJ1-1; D is uncertain. Germline CDR1 and CDR2: MNHEY and SVGAGI. The CDR3 extends over 16 amino acids. Trimming removed 2 bases at V and 0 bases at J, with 13 bases between. In nucleotides, the CDR3 is TGTGCCAGCAGTTACGGCCACATTACCATGAACACTGAAGCTTTCTTT. As protein: CASSYGHITMNTEAFF.

This chain links TRBV2 with TRBJ1-1; D is perhaps TRBD1 (6 bases). Germline V gene lookup returns CDR1 SNHLY and CDR2 FYNNEI. Trimming pared 7 bases from V and 4 bases from J, leaving 13 bases between. The CDR3 consists of 13 residues. CDR3 in DNA: TGTGCCAGCAAGGGGGGAGGGGTCACTGAAGCTTTCTTT. Its protein product is CASKGGGVTEAFF.

The V and J genes are TRBV27 and TRBJ2-1, with 8 positions matching TRBD2. In germline, CDR1 is MNHEY, CDR2 SMNVEV (reference sequence). The CDR3 length is 15 residues. J was trimmed by 4 bases and V by 0 bases; bases with no gene match: 2. The CDR3 DNA is TGTGCCAGCAGTTTATCTCCTAGCGGGTACAATGAGCAGTTCTTC. Translated, it gives CASSLSPSGYNEQFF.

The chain combines TRBV6-5 with TRBJ1-2; TRBD1 agrees at 9 bases. This CDR3 has 15 residues. CDR1 and CDR2 from the germline V gene are MNHEY and SVGAGI. V lost 1 base, J lost 5 bases, and 5 bases stayed unmatched. CDR3 sequence reads: CASSYYRGPGYGYTF. The CDR3 DNA reads TGTGCCAGCAGTTACTACAGGGGGCCGGGATATGGCTACACCTTC.

The chain has TRBV5-1 and TRBJ2-5; TRBD2 is a possible D gene (6 bases). The CDR3 is made up of 15 amino acids. Trimming cost V 4 bases and J 2 bases, with 15 bases left between them. Germline V CDR1 and CDR2: SGHRS, YFSETQ. This CDR3 reads CASSVDGLNQETQYF. CDR3 nucleotides: TGCGCCAGCAGCGTGGATGGACTAAATCAAGAGACCCAGTACTTC.

The chain is built from TRBV4-1 and TRBJ2-7, with D hard to call. The CDR3 is 16 amino acids. The germline V gene encodes CDR1 MGHRA and CDR2 YSYEKL. With 4 bases removed from V and 4 bases from J, the gap between germline ends came to 20 bases. In DNA, the CDR3 is TGCGCCAGCAGCCCCATTTTCCGTACCTCCGGGTACGAGCAGTACTTC. It codes for CASSPIFRTSGYEQYF.

The J gene is TRBJ1-2, the V gene TRBV5-4, with unresolved D. This CDR3 comprises 13 residues. The germline V gene encodes CDR1 SGHNT and CDR2 YYREEE (reference sequence). V dropped 4 bases and J dropped 5 bases, with 12 bases sitting between them. The CDR3 region has the DNA TGTGCCAGCAGCGAAGGGATTAGATATGGCTACACCTTC. Protein: CASSEGIRYGYTF.

The chain uses TRBV4-3 and TRBJ2-7; D may be TRBD1 (6 bases). Between the trimmed V and J ends, which lost 1 base and 2 bases, there was a span of 12 bases. The germline V gene has CDR1 LGHNA and CDR2 YSLEER. The CDR3 spans 15 residues. Written as DNA, the CDR3 is TGCGCCAGCAGCCAAGCGGCAGGGGCTCCCTACGAGCAGTACTTC. Protein sequence: CASSQAAGAPYEQYF.

The chain recombines TRBV2 with TRBJ2-7, with 11 nucleotides matching TRBD2. The trim removed 10 bases at V and 7 bases at J, leaving 15 bases unmatched. CDR3 length: 15 residues. Germline V gives CDR1 SNHLY, CDR2 FYNNEI. DNA of the CDR3: TGTGCCATTACTACGGGGATAGCGGGAGGGCGGGAGCAGTACTTC. Its translation is CAITTGIAGGREQYF.

This clone has only one observation. This chain uses TRBV2 with TRBJ1-1; D possibly corresponds to TRBD1 (6 bases). Deletions cut 4 bases from V and 4 bases from J, with 13 bases between. Germline V CDR1 and CDR2: SNHLY, FYNNEI. This CDR3 comprises 14 residues. The DNA of the CDR3 is TGTGCCAGCAGTGGTCGGGGGCTGGGCACTGAAGCTTTCTTT. It is translated as CASSGRGLGTEAFF.

The chain links TRBV5-6 to TRBJ2-2; a possible D gene is TRBD2 (6 bases). CDR3 length: 15 amino acids. The germline CDR1 and CDR2 sequences are SGHDT and YYEEEE. The germline V and J ends were trimmed by 3 bases and 4 bases, with 13 bases remaining between them. Here the CDR3 reads CASSSIGGSTGELFF. In nucleotides, the CDR3 is TGTGCCAGCAGCTCAATTGGGGGGAGCACCGGGGAGCTGTTTTTT.

The chain uses TRBV6-2 or TRBV6-3 and TRBJ1-1, with 7 bases fitting TRBD1. The trim removed 6 bases at V and 5 bases at J, leaving 6 bases unmatched. The germline V gene encodes CDR1 MNHEY and CDR2 SVGEGT. This CDR3 comprises 13 residues. CDR3 sequence (DNA): TGTGCCAGCAGCCGGGACAGATGGACTGAAGCTTTCTTT. Amino acid sequence: CASSRDRWTEAFF.

The chain is built from TRBV5-8 and TRBJ1-2; D not resolved. V lost 3 bases and J 5 bases, leaving 14 bases between the germline ends. The CDR3 sequence is 14 residues long. Germline V gives CDR1 SGHTS, CDR2 YDEGEE. DNA for the CDR3: TGTGCCAGCAGCTCCGACGGCCTCCCTTATGGCTACACCTTC. Translation: CASSSDGLPYGYTF.

The V call is TRBV19, the J call TRBJ1-5; TRBD1 matches 9 bases. There are 14 residues in the CDR3. Unmatched junction bases numbered 8, after V lost 5 bases and J lost 9 bases. Germline V gives CDR1 LNHDA, CDR2 SQIVND (reference sequence). The CDR3 region is CASSLDRGGMPQHF. In DNA, the CDR3 is TGTGCCAGTAGTCTGGACAGGGGAGGAATGCCCCAGCATTTT.

This clone has just one count. The chain joins TRBV18 to TRBJ2-3, with TRBD1 matching over 10 bases. V gave up 3 bases and J gave up 2 bases; unmatched junction bases: 5. CDR1 is KGHSH and CDR2 is LQKENI in the germline V gene. This CDR3 region has 16 residues. Written as DNA, the CDR3 is TGTGCCAGCTCACCGGGGACAGGGGCCTCCACAGATACGCAGTATTTT. Protein product: CASSPGTGASTDTQYF.

This sequence joins TRBV6-5 and TRBJ2-7; the match to TRBD1 covers 7 bases. Germline CDR1 is MNHEY and CDR2 is SVGAGI. This CDR3 is 15 amino acids long. The J segment lost 1 base and the V segment lost 0 bases, leaving 3 bases of the junction unmatched. The CDR3 loop is CASSYSGQASYEQYF. CDR3 sequence (DNA): TGTGCCAGCAGTTACTCTGGACAGGCTTCCTACGAGCAGTACTTC.

The sample holds one count of this clone. V gene TRBV6-5 combines with J gene TRBJ1-6; TRBD1 agrees at 9 bases. The germline V gene encodes CDR1 MNHEY and CDR2 SVGAGI. This CDR3 region has 15 residues. Trimming cost V 2 bases and J 8 bases; bases outside gene matches: 4. The CDR3 region has the DNA TGTGCCAGCAGTTACGGGACAGGGTTTGATTCACCCCTCCACTTT. Its protein product is CASSYGTGFDSPLHF.

This rearrangement joins TRBV27 to TRBJ1-6; 9 bases fit TRBD1. CDR3 length: 20 residues. Germline assignment: CDR1 MNHEY and CDR2 SMNVEV (reference sequence). V lost 3 bases, J lost 0 bases, and 12 bases stayed unmatched. CDR3 sequence: CASSFGQGISSSSYNSPLHF. The CDR3 DNA reads TGTGCCAGCAGTTTTGGACAGGGGATATCATCGAGCTCCTATAATTCACCCCTCCACTTT.

This rearrangement joins TRBV24-1 to TRBJ2-7; TRBD1 agrees at 8 bases. V lost 4 bases, J lost 4 bases, and 11 bases stayed unmatched. Per the germline V gene, CDR1 is KGHDR and CDR2 is SFDVKD. The CDR3 runs to 16 residues. The DNA of the CDR3 is TGTGCCACCAGTGACCCTAGACAGGGGAACGTTTACGAGCAGTACTTC. It encodes CATSDPRQGNVYEQYF.

This chain links TRBV9 with TRBJ2-2; D possibly matches TRBD1 or TRBD2 (5 bases each). Germline loops: CDR1 SGDLS, CDR2 YYNGEE. V was shortened by 0 bases and J by 6 bases, with 15 bases between the two germline ends. The CDR3 has 16 amino acids. As DNA, the CDR3 is TGTGCCAGCAGCGTAGGGGGACCTGGGGTCGCCGGGGAGCTGTTTTTT. It encodes CASSVGGPGVAGELFF.

V is TRBV2 and J is TRBJ1-2, with D tentatively TRBD1 (5 bases). Trimming took off 2 bases at V and 5 bases at J, with 21 bases between the two ends. In germline, CDR1 is SNHLY, CDR2 FYNNEI. This CDR3 has 17 amino acids. The CDR3 coding sequence is TGTGCCAGCAGTGAACGGGTGTGGGGGTCTCGCCTATATGGCTACACCTTC. The encoded protein is CASSERVWGSRLYGYTF.

This clone was found once. V usage is TRBV18 and J usage is TRBJ2-2, with 7 bases that match TRBD2. The germline V gene has CDR1 KGHSH and CDR2 LQKENI. The CDR3 extends over 17 amino acids. V shed 3 bases and J 0 bases; nucleotides not matched to a gene: 7. The chain's CDR3 is CASSPIHGRPNTGELFF. The CDR3 bases are TGTGCCAGCTCACCCATACACGGGAGGCCGAACACCGGGGAGCTGTTTTTT.

This chain uses TRBV5-4 with TRBJ1-4; 7 bases are shared with TRBD1. CDR3 length: 14 residues. V was pared by 0 bases and J by 5 bases, with 1 base of the junction left unmatched. Germline-derived CDR1 and CDR2 are SGHNT and YYREEE (reference sequence). DNA of the CDR3: TGTGCCAGCAGCTTGGACAGGGGAAATGAAAAACTGTTTTTT. Residues: CASSLDRGNEKLFF.

The chain joins TRBV7-9 to TRBJ1-1; the match to TRBD1 covers 7 bases. The CDR3 covers 16 residues. CDR1 and CDR2 from the germline V gene are SEHNR and FQNEAQ (reference sequence). The V gene end was trimmed by 2 bases and the J gene end by 0 bases; junction bases not matched to a gene: 6. CDR3 DNA: TGTGCCAGCAGCTTAACACGGACAGGTCTGAACACTGAAGCTTTCTTT. Amino acid sequence: CASSLTRTGLNTEAFF.